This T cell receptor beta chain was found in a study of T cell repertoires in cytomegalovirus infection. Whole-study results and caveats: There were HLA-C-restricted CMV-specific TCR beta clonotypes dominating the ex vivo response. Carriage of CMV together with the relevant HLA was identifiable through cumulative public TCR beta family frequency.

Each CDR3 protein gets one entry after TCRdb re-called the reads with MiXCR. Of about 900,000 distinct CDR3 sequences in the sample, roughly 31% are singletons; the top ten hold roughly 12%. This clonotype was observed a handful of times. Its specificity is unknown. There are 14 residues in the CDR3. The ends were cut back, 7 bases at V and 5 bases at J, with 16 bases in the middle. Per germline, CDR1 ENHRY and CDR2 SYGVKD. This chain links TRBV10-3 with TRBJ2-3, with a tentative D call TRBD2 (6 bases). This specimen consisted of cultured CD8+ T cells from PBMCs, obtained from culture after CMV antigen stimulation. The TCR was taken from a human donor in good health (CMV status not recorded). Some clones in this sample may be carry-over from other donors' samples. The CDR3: CAIKAGIEGDTQYF. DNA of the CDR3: TGTGCCATCAAGGCGGGGATCGAGGGAGATACGCAGTATTTT.